The source of this TCR beta chain is a study of spatial heterogeneity in lung cancer (dated by TCRdb to between 2018 and 2021). The study in broad terms: Beta-chain transcripts were consistently detected in greater numbers than alpha-chain transcripts, which likely reflected higher beta-chain transcript abundance. Nonsynonymous mutation counts, determined by whole-exome sequencing of tumor tissue, were related to TCR repertoire features. In the raw uncorrected reads, each unique combination of TCR and UMI appeared on average more than ten times. Both alpha and beta chains were TCR-sequenced in 200 to 250 tumor regions, 64 matched nontumor lung samples and some 56 PBMC samples obtained at surgery. In non-small cell lung cancer, the study made a quantitative comparison of TCR alpha and beta repertoires among multiple tumor regions, matched nontumor lung and blood. Beyond this particular receptor, the publication reports: Additional single-cell paired TCR alpha and beta sequencing was considered necessary to confirm, at a functional level, the hypothesis that regional TCRs recognize regional mutations.

From the cysteine through the phenylalanine, the CDR3 covers 18 amino acids. The kept DNA is CDR3 alone, 54 bases in frame from the first base. The germline V and J ends show losses of 7 bases and 2 bases respectively, and no gene match explains 16 bases of the junction. CDR1 and CDR2 (MRHNA, SNTAGT) derive from the germline V gene. Explained via the paper, the time point label denotes: sample taken at primary tumor resection. Donors were some 78 patients with early-stage, untreated non-small cell lung cancer from the lung TRACERx cohort. TCR sequencing used whole RNA extracted from tumor and nontumor lung tissue, or from cryopreserved PBMC samples, without cell sorting. A patient was chosen for TCR sequencing only when enough RNA was available from at least two tumor regions. A lung pathologist reviewed the tumor and adjacent nontumor lung specimens before the specimens were selected. Library generation was performed with 5' RACE. Reads for this sample came from a NextSeq 500. The TCR library protocol attached a unique molecular identifier to each TCR cDNA molecule to allow correction of PCR and sequencing errors. As for how the authors treated the data: Decombinator tools were used for TCR identification, UMI-based error correction and CDR3 extraction. TCRs above a frequency of 2 per 1,000, corresponding to the top 1% of the tumor frequency distribution, were defined as expanded. Renyi diversity was computed with the R vegan package after each repertoire had been subsampled 100 times to 5,000 TCRs. CDR3 similarity networks were constructed using string-kernel similarity of amino acid triplets, with links drawn between CDR3s whose pairwise similarity was above 0.82. TCRdb trimmed public reads at Q25 via fastp, called clones via MiXCR and kept in-frame beta chains. Each record represents a unique CDR3 protein, reported with the most common genes and DNA among its rows. The V and J calls here are based on TCRdb, not the publication. Counted in this sample were some 16,000 distinct CDR3 sequences; 3.6% of them appeared once. The ten largest clones take up around a tenth of the sample.

This clonotype was found many times. This receptor's antigen is unknown. Base qualities are not provided; no much larger clone lies one nucleotide away. A library made for alpha chains picked up this beta chain off target, so its size means little. The receptor comes from a male donor with early-stage non-small cell lung cancer. This receptor chain uses TRBV6-4 and TRBJ1-5, with 8 junctional bases fitting TRBD1. Material: normal lung tissue next to the tumor, obtained at surgery. The DNA sequence is as follows: TGTGCCAGCAATCACAATGGATACAGGGGGTTCGGCAATCAGCCCCAGCATTTT. Its coded protein is CASNHNGYRGFGNQPQHF.